Shown below are 31 T cell receptor beta chains from a single sample sequenced in a study of cytomegalovirus exposure and HLA in healthy donors. Method: immunoSEQ multiplex PCR; TCRdb's copy keeps in-frame clones and lacks some. The table includes 150,000 or so clones, approximately 90% detected once. The sequenced sample consisted of PBMCs. The origin of the receptors is a woman in her twenties or thirties in good health and CMV-seropositive.

The chain uses TRBV27 and TRBJ2-3; 7 positions match TRBD2. CDR1 is MNHEY, CDR2 SMNVEV, per germline (reference sequence). V shed 8 bases, J shed 5 bases, and the junction held 7 bases outside the gene matches. This CDR3 region has 13 residues. This CDR3 is CASRDYSGDTQYF. The CDR3 DNA sequence: TGTGCCAGCCGGGACTACTCGGGAGATACGCAGTATTTT.

J is TRBJ2-7 and V is TRBV5-3; 7 bases match TRBD2. TRBV5-3 is designated an ORF whose function remains uncertain. V gave up 3 bases and J gave up 3 bases; unmatched junction bases: 12. The CDR3 contains 16 residues. The DNA of the CDR3 is TGTGCCAGAAGCTCCTCTAATCGGCCTAGCGGCTACGAGCAGTACTTC. As protein: CARSSSNRPSGYEQYF.

V gene TRBV2 combines with J gene TRBJ2-4; tentative D call: TRBD1 (5 bases). V was clipped by 10 bases and J by 0 bases, with 13 bases between them. Per the germline V gene, CDR1 is SNHLY and CDR2 is FYNNEI. The length of the CDR3 is 14 residues. In DNA, the CDR3 is TGTGCCACCATGGCAGGGCTAGCCAAAAACATTCAGTACTTC. Translated, it gives CATMAGLAKNIQYF.

The chain has TRBV9 and TRBJ1-4; 9 positions match TRBD1. The CDR3 is 16 amino acids. Germline V CDR1 and CDR2: SGDLS, YYNGEE. V dropped 3 bases and J dropped 6; count of bases not matched to a gene: 9. The CDR3 DNA is TGTGCCAGCAGCGGGGGGACAGGGAGATTTGATGAAAAACTGTTTTTT. It is translated as CASSGGTGRFDEKLFF.

The chain is built from TRBV5-1 and TRBJ1-1; TRBD1 matches at 7 bases. In germline, CDR1 is SGHRS, CDR2 YFSETQ. V was pared by 4 bases and J by 1 base, with 7 bases of the junction left unmatched. CDR3 length equals 15 residues. CDR3 DNA: TGCGCCAGCAGCCGTGACAGGGCCGGGAACACTGAAGCTTTCTTT. Its translation: CASSRDRAGNTEAFF.

The chain couples TRBV2 to TRBJ1-3; a weak D match, TRBD1 (5 bases). Trimming left V 8 bases short and J 4 bases short, with 12 bases between. Germline CDR1 and CDR2: SNHLY and FYNNEI. The CDR3 consists of 13 residues. CDR3 nucleotides: TGTGCCAGCTCGACAGACCGAGGAAACACCATATATTTT. It translates to CASSTDRGNTIYF. Full variable domain (rest looked up from reference TRBV2 and TRBJ1-3): EPEVTQTPSHQVTQMGQEVILRCVPISNHLYFYWYRQILGQKVEFLVSFYNNEISEKSEIFDDQFSVERPDGSNFTLKIRSTKLEDSAMYFCASSTDRGNTIYFGEGSWLTVV.

The chain is built from TRBV5-4 and TRBJ2-5; TRBD2 matches 7 bases. J gave up 0 bases and V 7 bases, and 9 bases lay outside the gene matches. The CDR3 is made up of 15 amino acids. CDR1 is SGHNT and CDR2 is YYREEE in the germline V gene (reference sequence). DNA for the CDR3: TGTGCCAGCTCCAGAACCCTAGCGGACCAAGAGACCCAGTACTTC. The encoded protein is CASSRTLADQETQYF. The variable domain in full, with the rest retrieved from reference TRBV5-4 and TRBJ2-5, is ETGVTQSPTHLIKTRGQQVTLRCSSQSGHNTVSWYQQALGQGPQFIFQYYREEENGRGNFPPRFSGLQFPNYSSELNVNALELDDSALYLCASSRTLADQETQYFGPGTRLLVL.

The V and J genes are TRBV5-6 and TRBJ2-2; 8 bases are a match to TRBD1. Germline CDR1 and CDR2: SGHDT and YYEEEE. This CDR3 region has 13 residues. Losses at the gene ends were 2 bases for V and 7 bases for J; bases not matched to a gene: 1. CDR3 bases: TGTGCCAGCAGCTTTGGACAGGGCGGGGAGCTGTTTTTT. As protein: CASSFGQGGELFF.

The rearrangement uses TRBV28 and TRBJ2-3; 8 positions agree with TRBD1. CDR1 is MDHEN, CDR2 SYDVKM, per germline. Unmatched junction bases numbered 10, after V lost 6 bases and J lost 5 bases. The CDR3 length is 15 residues. CDR3 bases: TGTGCCAGCAGCCCCCCCGGGACAGGAATAGATACGCAGTATTTT. Protein sequence: CASSPPGTGIDTQYF.

The chain links TRBV7-8 to TRBJ1-6; 9 bases are a match to TRBD1. This CDR3 region has 15 residues. The trim removed 5 bases at V and 5 bases at J, leaving 4 bases unmatched. Germline V gene lookup returns CDR1 SGHVS and CDR2 FQNEAQ. This CDR3 reads CASSARQGDNSPLHF. The CDR3 region has the DNA TGTGCCAGCAGCGCGAGACAGGGGGATAATTCACCCCTCCACTTT.

This chain connects TRBV6-5 to TRBJ1-2; 8 nucleotides agree with TRBD1. Germline CDR1 reads MNHEY; CDR2 reads SVGAGI. The length of the CDR3 is 13 residues. V dropped 6 bases and J dropped 5; count of bases not matched to a gene: 5. CDR3 DNA sequence: TGTGCCAGCAGCCCCGACAGGGGTTATGGCTACACCTTC. Translating it yields CASSPDRGYGYTF.

The chain has TRBV14 and TRBJ1-6; D is uncertain. From germline, CDR1 is SGHDN and CDR2 FVKESK. There are 15 residues in the CDR3. V was trimmed by 1 base and J by 7 bases, leaving 11 bases between them. DNA for the CDR3: TGTGCCAGCAGCCAAGGGATGATAGCCAATTCACCCCTCCACTTT. It codes for CASSQGMIANSPLHF.

The chain couples TRBV11-1 to TRBJ2-7, with a tentative D call TRBD2 (7 bases). CDR3 size: 15 residues. Deletions cut 0 bases from V and 3 bases from J, with 12 bases between. From germline, CDR1 is SGHAT and CDR2 FQDESV (reference sequence). CDR3 residues: CASSLAWGGVYEQYF. In DNA, the CDR3 is TGTGCCAGCAGCTTAGCCTGGGGGGGCGTCTACGAGCAGTACTTC.

This chain joins TRBV28 and TRBJ1-2; possibly TRBD1 for D (6 bases). V was shortened by 1 base and J by 8 bases, with 8 bases between the two germline ends. CDR3 size: 12 residues. CDR1 and CDR2 from the germline V gene are MDHEN and SYDVKM. CDR3 nucleotides: TGTGCCAGCAGTTTATCAGGGGAGGGCTACACCTTC. Protein product: CASSLSGEGYTF.

The chain uses TRBV6-5 and TRBJ1-6; D possibly corresponds to TRBD1 (6 bases). The CDR3 consists of 16 residues. Germline assignment: CDR1 MNHEY and CDR2 SVGAGI. V lost 2 bases and J 2 bases, leaving 10 bases between the germline ends. CDR3 in amino acids: CASSYEGGTYNSPLHF. The CDR3, as DNA: TGTGCCAGCAGTTACGAAGGGGGAACCTATAATTCACCCCTCCACTTT.

The chain recombines TRBV5-1 with TRBJ2-1, with D hard to call. The CDR3 covers 13 residues. Trimming removed 1 base at V and 5 bases at J, with 7 bases between. Germline CDR1 SGHRS, CDR2 YFSETQ. The CDR3 coding sequence is TGCGCCAGCAGCTTGCAAGCAAACAATGAGCAGTTCTTC. It specifies CASSLQANNEQFF.

The chain links TRBV6-1 to TRBJ2-7, with D uncertain. V was pared by 4 bases and J by 2 bases, with 9 bases between. Per germline, CDR1 MNHNS and CDR2 SASEGT. CDR3 length: 13 amino acids. The CDR3 is CASSAPGTYEQYF. The CDR3 DNA is TGTGCCAGCAGTGCCCCGGGTACCTACGAGCAGTACTTC.

The chain employs TRBV13 and TRBJ1-1; no clear D gene. V was shortened by 3 bases and J by 2 bases, with 10 bases between the two germline ends. The CDR3 is 14 residues long. Germline CDR1 reads PRHDT; CDR2 reads FYEKMQ (reference sequence). The CDR3 DNA reads TGTGCCAGCAGCTTGGTACGGGGAAACACTGAAGCTTTCTTT. It specifies CASSLVRGNTEAFF.

The chain employs TRBV28 and TRBJ2-1; maybe TRBD2 (6 bases). The CDR3 is 14 amino acids. Germline V gives CDR1 MDHEN, CDR2 SYDVKM. The germline V and J ends were trimmed by 4 bases and 4 bases, with 11 bases remaining between them. CDR3 sequence (DNA): TGTGCCAGCAGTTCCCTAGCGTCATACAATGAGCAGTTCTTC. It specifies CASSSLASYNEQFF. The full variable domain, with the rest looked up from reference TRBV28 and TRBJ2-1, is DVKVTQSSRYLVKRTGEKVFLECVQDMDHENMFWYRQDPGLGLRLIYFSYDVKMKEKGDIPEGYSVSREKKERFSLILESASTNQTSMYLCASSSLASYNEQFFGPGTRLTVL.

The chain recombines TRBV7-7 with TRBJ2-1; TRBD2 matches 7 bases. The CDR3 sequence is 15 residues long. Germline V lookup: CDR1 SSHAT, CDR2 FNYEAQ (reference sequence). V was pared by 1 base and J by 9 bases, with 9 bases of the junction left unmatched. CDR3 region: CASSLEGGSNGEQFF. The CDR3 DNA follows: TGTGCCAGCAGCTTAGAGGGCGGGAGTAACGGTGAGCAGTTCTTC.

J is TRBJ1-1 and V is TRBV5-4; D is perhaps TRBD1 (6 bases). CDR1 is SGHNT and CDR2 is YYREEE in the germline V gene (reference sequence). V lost 2 bases and J lost 6, with 11 bases in between. The CDR3 contains 13 residues. The DNA for the CDR3 is TGTGCCAGCAGCTTCGGACAGCCTTCTGAAGCTTTCTTT. Translating it yields CASSFGQPSEAFF.

The CDR3 DNA follows: TGTGCCAGCAGTTCGGGACTAGCGGGGGGTAATGAGCAGTTCTTC. As protein: CASSSGLAGGNEQFF. The chain employs TRBV27 and TRBJ2-1; 15 bases line up with TRBD2. The CDR3 spans 15 residues. Per the germline V gene, CDR1 is MNHEY and CDR2 is SMNVEV (reference sequence). Losses at the gene ends were 4 bases for V and 7 bases for J; bases not matched to a gene: 2.

V usage is TRBV7-6 and J usage is TRBJ2-7; 8 bases line up with TRBD1. The V segment lost 5 bases and the J segment 4 bases; nucleotides outside the gene matches: 7. The germline CDR1 and CDR2 sequences are SGHVS and FNYEAQ. CDR3 size: 14 residues. The CDR3 region is CASSEGTGTYEQYF. The CDR3, as DNA: TGTGCCAGCAGCGAAGGGACAGGTACATACGAGCAGTACTTC.

This chain links TRBV11-2 with TRBJ2-5; D is undetermined. CDR1 is SGHAT and CDR2 is FQNNGV in the germline V gene. V was trimmed by 6 bases and J by 5 bases, leaving 13 bases between them. The CDR3 is 13 residues long. Here the CDR3 DNA reads TGTGCCAGCAGTAAGACATGGTTGGAGACCCAGTACTTC. This translates into CASSKTWLETQYF.

The V gene is TRBV5-4, the J gene TRBJ1-4; the D gene is possibly TRBD1 (5 bases). CDR3 length equals 15 residues. Germline CDR1 is SGHNT and CDR2 is YYREEE (reference sequence). The ends were cut back, 4 bases at V and 8 bases at J, with 18 bases in the middle. CDR3 bases: TGTGCCAGCAGCCCGACTGGGGGGGGACGGGAAAAACTGTTTTTT. Its protein is CASSPTGGGREKLFF.

This clone was seen just once. The chain carries TRBV28 and TRBJ1-5, with D unclear. The CDR3 contains 15 residues. From germline, CDR1 is MDHEN and CDR2 SYDVKM. Trimming shortened V by 3 bases and J by 1 base, and 10 bases separated the two germline ends. The CDR3 coding sequence is TGTGCCAGCAGTTTCGGTGGGCAGAGCAATCAGCCCCAGCATTTT. Encoded protein: CASSFGGQSNQPQHF.

J is TRBJ2-3 and V is TRBV6-6; no clear D. The CDR3 contains 16 residues. In germline, CDR1 is MNHNY, CDR2 SVGAGI (reference sequence). Trimming took off 7 bases at V and 0 bases at J, with 17 bases between the two ends. Written as DNA, the CDR3 is TGTGCCAGCATTCAGACTGAGGATACTAGCACAGATACGCAGTATTTT. Translated: CASIQTEDTSTDTQYF.

This rearrangement joins TRBV10-1 to TRBJ1-1, with D hard to call. V was cut by 2 bases and J by 4 bases, with 5 bases left in between. This CDR3 contains 12 residues. Germline V gene lookup returns CDR1 WNHNN and CDR2 SYGVQD (reference sequence). CDR3 protein: CASSEIGTEAFF. CDR3 sequence (DNA): TGCGCCAGCAGTGAGATCGGCACTGAAGCTTTCTTT.

This chain uses TRBV27 with TRBJ1-6; 9 nucleotides align to TRBD1. Germline values: CDR1 MNHEY, CDR2 SMNVEV (reference sequence). The CDR3 covers 18 residues. V gave up 11 bases and J gave up 0 bases; unmatched junction bases: 14. The CDR3 region has the DNA TGTGCCTCTGCGGCGGACAGGGGCTTGAGCTCCTATAATTCACCCCTCCACTTT. Translation gives CASAADRGLSSYNSPLHF.

This chain uses TRBV7-9 with TRBJ2-7; perhaps TRBD2 as D (5 bases). This CDR3 contains 17 residues. Germline assignment: CDR1 SEHNR and CDR2 FQNEAQ (reference sequence). With 5 bases removed from V and 0 bases from J, the gap between germline ends came to 20 bases. CDR3 sequence (DNA): TGTGCCAGCAGCATGTATTCCGACGCAGGACTCTCCTACGAGCAGTACTTC. It yields the protein CASSMYSDAGLSYEQYF.

The rearrangement joins TRBV6-5 to TRBJ2-1; D possibly corresponds to TRBD1 (6 bases). Germline values: CDR1 MNHEY, CDR2 SVGAGI. V was pared by 5 bases and J by 7 bases, with 15 bases between. The CDR3 contains 14 residues. CDR3 bases: TGTGCCAGCAGTGACAGACAGGCCGCTAATGAGCAGTTCTTC. Protein sequence: CASSDRQAANEQFF.